The T cell receptor (beta chain) under discussion was sequenced for a study of blood T cell repertoires in COVID-19. The repertoire was sequenced with immunoSEQ multiplex PCR; TCRdb's copy has only in-frame clones and lacks some. The sample carries some 130,000 clones, around 84% recorded once. CDR1 and CDR2 from the germline V gene are KGHSH and LQKENI. V gave up 1 base and J gave up 6 bases, with 9 bases separating them. The CDR3 totals 13 residues. The receptor's source is a man between 35 and 55 years old with acute COVID-19. The chain uses TRBV18 and TRBJ1-2; D is unclear. The sample consisted of PBMCs or T cells enriched from blood (not recorded which). The CDR3 spells CASSPLLYDGYTF. DNA for the CDR3: TGTGCCAGCTCACCACTTCTATACGATGGCTACACCTTC.